Below, 2 T cell receptor beta chains from the same sample are listed, as sequenced in a study of beta chain features in type 1 diabetes. Overall study results and limits: When Type 1 diabetes patients were examined, their TCRB CDR3s proved moderately but significantly shorter in all four CD4+ subsets.

Their antigens are not known. Expressed TCRB transcripts were sequenced, since all the RNA that had been isolated was reverse transcribed. Assay used: immunoSEQ multiplex PCR; TCRdb lists only in-frame clones, some missing. The sample contains 680,000 or so clones, roughly 12% of which appear only once. Sequencing input: naive CD4+ T cells from blood. All receptors come from a man aged 18 to 29 with type 1 diabetes.

This chain links TRBV7-9 with TRBJ1-1, with no clear D. V dropped 0 bases and J dropped 0 bases, with 11 bases sitting between them. The CDR3 covers 16 residues. CDR1 is SEHNR, CDR2 FQNEAQ, per germline (reference sequence). The CDR3 loop reads CASSLAFGRMNTEAFF. The DNA of the CDR3 is TGTGCCAGCAGCTTAGCGTTTGGACGGATGAACACTGAAGCTTTCTTT.

This clone has more than one count but fewer than ten. The J gene is TRBJ1-3, the V gene TRBV4-1; D might be TRBD1 (5 bases). In germline, CDR1 is MGHRA, CDR2 YSYEKL. This CDR3 has 18 residues. V lost 0 bases, J lost 0 bases, and 15 bases lay in between. The CDR3 coding sequence is TGCGCCAGCAGCCAAGAAGGAACAGGATCCCGCTCTGGAAACACCATATATTTT. Its translation: CASSQEGTGSRSGNTIYF.